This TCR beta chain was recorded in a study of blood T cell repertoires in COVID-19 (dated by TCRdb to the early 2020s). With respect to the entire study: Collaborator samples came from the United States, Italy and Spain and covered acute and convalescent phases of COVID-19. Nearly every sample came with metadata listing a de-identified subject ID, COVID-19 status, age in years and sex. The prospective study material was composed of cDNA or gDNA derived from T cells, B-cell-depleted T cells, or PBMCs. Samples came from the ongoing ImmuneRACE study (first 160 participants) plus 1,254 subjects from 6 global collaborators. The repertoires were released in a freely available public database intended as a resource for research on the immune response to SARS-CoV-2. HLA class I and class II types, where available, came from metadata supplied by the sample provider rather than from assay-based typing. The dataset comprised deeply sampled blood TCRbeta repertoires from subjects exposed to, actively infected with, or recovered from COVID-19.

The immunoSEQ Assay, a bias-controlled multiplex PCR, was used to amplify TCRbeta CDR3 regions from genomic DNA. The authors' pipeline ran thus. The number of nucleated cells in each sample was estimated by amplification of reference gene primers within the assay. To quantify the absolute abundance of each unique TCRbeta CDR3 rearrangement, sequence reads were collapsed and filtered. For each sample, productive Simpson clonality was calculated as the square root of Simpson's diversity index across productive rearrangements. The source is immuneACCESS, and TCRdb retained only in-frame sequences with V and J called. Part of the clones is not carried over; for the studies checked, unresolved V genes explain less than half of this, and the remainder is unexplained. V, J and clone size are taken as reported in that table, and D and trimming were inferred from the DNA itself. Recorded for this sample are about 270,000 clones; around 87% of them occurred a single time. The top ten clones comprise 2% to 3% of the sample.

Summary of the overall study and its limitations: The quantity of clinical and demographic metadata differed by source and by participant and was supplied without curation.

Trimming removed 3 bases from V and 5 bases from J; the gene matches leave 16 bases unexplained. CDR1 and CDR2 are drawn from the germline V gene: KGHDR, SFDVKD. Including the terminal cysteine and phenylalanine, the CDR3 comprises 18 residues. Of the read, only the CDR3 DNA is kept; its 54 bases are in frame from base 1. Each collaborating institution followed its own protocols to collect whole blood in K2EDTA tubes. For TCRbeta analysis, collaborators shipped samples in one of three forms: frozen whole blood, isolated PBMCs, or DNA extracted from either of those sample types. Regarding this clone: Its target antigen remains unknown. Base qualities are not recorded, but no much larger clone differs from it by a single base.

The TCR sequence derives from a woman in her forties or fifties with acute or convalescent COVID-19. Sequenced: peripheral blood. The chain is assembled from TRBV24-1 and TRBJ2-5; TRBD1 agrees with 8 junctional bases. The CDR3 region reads CATSDVTPRQGPWETQYF. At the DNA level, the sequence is TGTGCCACCAGTGATGTCACCCCTCGACAGGGGCCTTGGGAGACCCAGTACTTC.